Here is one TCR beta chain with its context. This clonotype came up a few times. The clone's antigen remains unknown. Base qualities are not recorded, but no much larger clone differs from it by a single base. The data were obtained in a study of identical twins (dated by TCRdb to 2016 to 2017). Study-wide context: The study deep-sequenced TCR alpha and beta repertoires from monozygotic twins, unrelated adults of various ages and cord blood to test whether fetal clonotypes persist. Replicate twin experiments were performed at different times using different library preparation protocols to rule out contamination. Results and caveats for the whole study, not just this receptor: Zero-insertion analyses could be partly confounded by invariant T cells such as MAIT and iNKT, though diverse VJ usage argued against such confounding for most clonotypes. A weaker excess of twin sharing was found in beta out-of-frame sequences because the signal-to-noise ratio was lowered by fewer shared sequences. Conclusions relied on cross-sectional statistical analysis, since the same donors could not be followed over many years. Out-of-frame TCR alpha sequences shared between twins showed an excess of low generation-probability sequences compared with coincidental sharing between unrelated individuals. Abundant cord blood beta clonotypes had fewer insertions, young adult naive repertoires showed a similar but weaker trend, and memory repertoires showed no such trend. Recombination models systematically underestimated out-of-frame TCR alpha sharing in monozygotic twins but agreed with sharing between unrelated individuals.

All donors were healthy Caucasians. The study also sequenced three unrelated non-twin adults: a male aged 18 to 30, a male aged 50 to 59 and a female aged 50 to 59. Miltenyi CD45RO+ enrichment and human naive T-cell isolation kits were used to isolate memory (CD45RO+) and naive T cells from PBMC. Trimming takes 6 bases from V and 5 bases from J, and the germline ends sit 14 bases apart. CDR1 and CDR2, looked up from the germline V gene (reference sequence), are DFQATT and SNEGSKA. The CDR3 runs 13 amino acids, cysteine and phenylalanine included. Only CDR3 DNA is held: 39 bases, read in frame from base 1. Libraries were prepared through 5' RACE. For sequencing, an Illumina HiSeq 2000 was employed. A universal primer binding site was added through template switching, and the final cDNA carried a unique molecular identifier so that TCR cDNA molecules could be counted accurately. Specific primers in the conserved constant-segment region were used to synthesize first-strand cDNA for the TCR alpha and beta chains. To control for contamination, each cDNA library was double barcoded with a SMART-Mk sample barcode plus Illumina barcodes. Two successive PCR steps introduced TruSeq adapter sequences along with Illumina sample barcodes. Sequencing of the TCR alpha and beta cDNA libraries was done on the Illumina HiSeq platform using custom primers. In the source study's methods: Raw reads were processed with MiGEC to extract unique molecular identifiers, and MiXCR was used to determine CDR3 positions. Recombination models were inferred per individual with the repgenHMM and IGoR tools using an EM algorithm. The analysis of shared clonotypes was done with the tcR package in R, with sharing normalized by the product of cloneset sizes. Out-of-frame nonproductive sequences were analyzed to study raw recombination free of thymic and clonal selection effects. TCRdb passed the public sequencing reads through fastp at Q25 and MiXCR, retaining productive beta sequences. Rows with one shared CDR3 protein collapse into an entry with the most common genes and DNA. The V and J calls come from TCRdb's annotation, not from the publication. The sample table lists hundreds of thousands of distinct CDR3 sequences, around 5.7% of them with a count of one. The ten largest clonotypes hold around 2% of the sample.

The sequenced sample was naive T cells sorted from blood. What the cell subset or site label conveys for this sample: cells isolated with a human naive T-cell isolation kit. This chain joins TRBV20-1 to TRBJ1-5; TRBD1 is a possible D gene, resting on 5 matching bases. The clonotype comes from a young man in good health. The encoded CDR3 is CSATRDGDQPQHF. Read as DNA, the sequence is TGCAGTGCAACTCGGGACGGTGATCAGCCCCAGCATTTT.